This T cell receptor (beta chain) originates from a study of CD8 T cells in Susac syndrome. An input of about 0.5 to 1 ug of RNA was subjected to reverse transcription using random hexamers. MiXCR, run by TCRdb on the immunoSEQ multiplex PCR reads, gives a single entry per CDR3 protein. The repertoire holds some 200,000 distinct CDR3 sequences, with 90% to 95% as singletons. Per germline, CDR1 SGHRS and CDR2 YFSETQ. The CDR3 contains 14 residues. The V end was cut by 0 bases, the J end by 7 bases, with 13 bases between. The rearrangement links TRBV5-1 to TRBJ1-1, with D unclear. This clonotype was obtained from a human donor with multiple sclerosis. Sample: CD4+ T cells from PBMCs. CDR3 residues: CASSLDGSKIEAFF. CDR3 DNA: TGCGCCAGCAGCTTGGACGGGTCAAAGATTGAAGCTTTCTTT.